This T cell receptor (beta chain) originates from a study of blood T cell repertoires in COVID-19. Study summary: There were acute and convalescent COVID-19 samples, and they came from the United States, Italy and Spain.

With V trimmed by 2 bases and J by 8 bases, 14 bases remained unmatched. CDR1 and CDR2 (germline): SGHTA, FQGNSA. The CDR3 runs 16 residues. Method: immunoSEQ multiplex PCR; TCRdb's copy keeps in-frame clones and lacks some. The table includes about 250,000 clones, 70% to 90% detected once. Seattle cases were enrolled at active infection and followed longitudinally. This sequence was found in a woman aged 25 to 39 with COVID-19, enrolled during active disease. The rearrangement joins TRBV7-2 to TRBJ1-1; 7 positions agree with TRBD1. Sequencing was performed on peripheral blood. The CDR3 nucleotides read TGTGCCAGCAGCTTAATCCCGACAGGGATGGGGTGGGAAGCTTTCTTT. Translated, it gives CASSLIPTGMGWEAFF.